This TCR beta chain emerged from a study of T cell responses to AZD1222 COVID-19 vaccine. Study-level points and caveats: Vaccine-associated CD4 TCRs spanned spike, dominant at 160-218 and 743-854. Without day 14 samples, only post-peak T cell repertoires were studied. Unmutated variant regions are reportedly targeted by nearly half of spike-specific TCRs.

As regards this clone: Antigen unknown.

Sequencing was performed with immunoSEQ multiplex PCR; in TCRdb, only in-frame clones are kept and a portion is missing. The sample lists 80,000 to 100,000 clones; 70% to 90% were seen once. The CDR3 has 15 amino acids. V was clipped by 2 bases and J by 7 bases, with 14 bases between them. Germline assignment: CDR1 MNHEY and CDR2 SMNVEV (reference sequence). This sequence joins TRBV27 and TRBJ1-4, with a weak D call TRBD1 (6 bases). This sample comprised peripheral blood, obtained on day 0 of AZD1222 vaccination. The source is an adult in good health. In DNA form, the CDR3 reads TGTGCCAGCAGTTTAAACGGGGGCAGGGTTGAAAAACTGTTTTTT. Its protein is CASSLNGGRVEKLFF.